These 18 T cell receptor beta chains originate from one sample sequenced in a study of shared clonotypes between healthy human individuals. Profiled with immunoSEQ multiplex PCR; TCRdb holds only in-frame clones, not every one. The sample lists 2 million to 3 million clones; more than 90% were seen once. Material for sequencing was naive CD4+ T cells sorted from blood. Subset specified: CD45RA+ positively selected. These TCRs come from a man aged 18 to 29 in good health.

The chain recombines TRBV5-6 with TRBJ1-1; D gene unclear. V was clipped by 4 bases and J by 8 bases, with 15 bases between them. CDR3 size: 13 residues. Germline CDR1 is SGHDT and CDR2 is YYEEEE. The CDR3 protein is CASSPGRRSEAFF. The CDR3 nucleotides are TGTGCCAGCAGCCCTGGACGGCGGTCAGAAGCTTTCTTT. Supplemented by reference TRBV5-6 and TRBJ1-1, the full variable domain reads DAGVTQSPTHLIKTRGQQVTLRCSPKSGHDTVSWYQQALGQGPQFIFQYYEEEERQRGNFPDRFSGHQFPNYSSELNVNALLLGDSALYLCASSPGRRSEAFFGQGTRLTVV.

The table lists this clone with a count of one. The chain recombines TRBV7-2 with TRBJ2-7, with 12 nucleotides matching TRBD2. The J segment lost 7 bases and the V segment lost 2 bases, leaving 12 bases of the junction unmatched. CDR1 and CDR2 (germline): SGHTA, FQGNSA. There are 17 residues in the CDR3. The CDR3 nucleotides read TGTGCCAGCAGCTTAACGGCTAGCGGGGGGGGAGCGCGGGAGCAGTACTTC. This codes for CASSLTASGGGAREQYF.

The V call is TRBV5-1, the J call TRBJ2-3; no clear D gene. The CDR3 runs to 13 residues. Germline assignment: CDR1 SGHRS and CDR2 YFSETQ. Deletions cut 3 bases from V and 5 bases from J, with 10 bases between. Here the CDR3 DNA reads TGCGCCAGCAGCTCGGGTAATGGAGATACGCAGTATTTT. It codes for CASSSGNGDTQYF.

The rearrangement joins TRBV28 to TRBJ1-1; 7 nucleotides line up with TRBD1. Germline V lookup: CDR1 MDHEN, CDR2 SYDVKM. The V segment lost 6 bases and the J segment 10 bases; nucleotides outside the gene matches: 20. This CDR3 is built from 16 residues. The DNA for the CDR3 is TGTGCCAGCAGCAATACGCGGGGACAGCTTTCCGATTTAGCTTTCTTT. As protein: CASSNTRGQLSDLAFF.

Concerning this clone: This CDR3 is also generated by other DNA sequences in the sample. The rearrangement uses TRBV7-2 and TRBJ2-7; TRBD1 agrees at 7 bases. Germline V lookup: CDR1 SGHTA, CDR2 FQGNSA. The V gene end was trimmed by 0 bases and the J gene end by 1 base; junction bases not matched to a gene: 3. CDR3 length equals 15 residues. CDR3 sequence: CASSLAGTASYEQYF. The CDR3 bases are TGTGCCAGCAGCTTAGCCGGGACAGCTTCCTACGAGCAGTACTTC.

This clone appeared a few times. The sample has other DNA sequences that encode this CDR3 too. The CDR3 protein is CASSEGTDTQYF. The CDR3 nucleotides are TGTGCCAGCAGTGAGGGCACAGATACGCAGTATTTT. This chain uses TRBV2 with TRBJ2-3, with D unresolved. Germline CDR1 and CDR2: SNHLY and FYNNEI. The V end was cut by 3 bases, the J end by 1 base, with 2 bases between. The CDR3 runs 12 residues.

This clone turned up a few times. CDR3 in amino acids: CASRGLGQNTEAFF. CDR3 DNA sequence: TGCGCCAGCAGAGGTCTAGGGCAGAACACTGAAGCTTTCTTT. This chain links TRBV10-2 with TRBJ1-1; D remains ambiguous. There are 14 residues in the CDR3. Deletions cut 6 bases from V and 1 base from J, with 12 bases between. CDR1 is WSHSY and CDR2 is SAAADI in the germline V gene.

V and J are TRBV5-1 and TRBJ2-1, with 10 bases lining up with TRBD2. The V gene's germline CDR1 is SGHRS and CDR2 YFSETQ. The CDR3 totals 18 residues. After removal of 0 bases from V and 0 bases from J, the junction contained 6 bases not matched to a gene. The CDR3 spells CASSLVVGLANSYNEQFF. The CDR3 bases are TGCGCCAGCAGCTTGGTTGTGGGACTAGCGAACTCCTACAATGAGCAGTTCTTC.

The chain employs TRBV7-3 and TRBJ2-1, with TRBD1 identical over 10 bases. V lost 0 bases, J lost 7 bases, and 3 bases stayed unmatched. Germline V CDR1 and CDR2: SGHTA, FQGTGA. The CDR3 consists of 15 residues. The DNA for the CDR3 is TGTGCCAGCAGCTTAACGGGACAGGGGTGGAATGAGCAGTTCTTC. Its protein product is CASSLTGQGWNEQFF.

V and J are TRBV2 and TRBJ1-1; D unclear. Germline V gene lookup returns CDR1 SNHLY and CDR2 FYNNEI. This CDR3 region has 13 residues. Between the trimmed V and J ends, which lost 7 bases and 0 bases, there was a span of 9 bases. CDR3 residues: CASISQMNTEAFF. In DNA, the CDR3 is TGTGCCAGCATTAGCCAGATGAACACTGAAGCTTTCTTT.

A word on this clone: The same CDR3 arises from other DNA sequences in this sample as well. The chain employs TRBV5-1 and TRBJ2-2, with D perhaps matching TRBD1 (6 bases). CDR1 SGHRS and CDR2 YFSETQ come from the germline V gene. Trimming cost V 4 bases and J 5 bases, with 9 bases left between them. The CDR3 sequence is 13 residues long. CDR3 bases: TGCGCCAGCAGCCGTACAGGGACCGGGGAGCTGTTTTTT. Translation: CASSRTGTGELFF.

The J gene is TRBJ1-6, the V gene TRBV27; D may be TRBD1 (5 bases). V was pared by 4 bases and J by 6 bases, with 13 bases between. Per germline, CDR1 MNHEY and CDR2 SMNVEV (reference sequence). This CDR3 contains 15 residues. Here the CDR3 DNA reads TGTGCCAGCAGTTCCAGACAGAGCAGTAATTCACCCCTCCACTTT. Amino acids: CASSSRQSSNSPLHF.

The chain recombines TRBV5-4 with TRBJ1-6, with D hard to call. Germline-derived CDR1 and CDR2 are SGHNT and YYREEE (reference sequence). Between the trimmed V and J ends, which lost 0 bases and 6 bases, there was a span of 10 bases. This CDR3 region has 15 residues. The CDR3 region has the DNA TGTGCCAGCAGCTTGGGTGCAGGAGGTAATTCACCCCTCCACTTT. This translates into CASSLGAGGNSPLHF.

The chain combines TRBV5-4 with TRBJ1-2, with 11 positions matching TRBD1. With 4 bases clipped from V and 7 bases from J, the junction kept 6 bases outside the gene matches. Germline CDR1 reads SGHNT; CDR2 reads YYREEE (reference sequence). The CDR3 loop spans 14 amino acids. The CDR3 bases are TGTGCCAGCAGCCTGGTGGACAGGGGGCTTGGCTACACCTTC. Its translation is CASSLVDRGLGYTF.

The genes are TRBV11-3 and TRBJ2-6, with D unclear. This CDR3 region has 17 residues. Trimming shortened V by 1 base and J by 0 bases, and 10 bases separated the two germline ends. Looked up from germline, CDR1 is SGHNT and CDR2 is YENEEA. CDR3 sequence: CASSLVGQSSGANVLTF. The CDR3 region has the DNA TGTGCCAGCAGCTTAGTCGGGCAGAGCTCTGGGGCCAACGTCCTGACTTTC.

This clone was found once. The gene calls are TRBV6-5 and TRBJ2-2; the match to TRBD1 covers 7 bases. Germline V CDR1 and CDR2: MNHEY, SVGAGI. CDR3 size: 14 residues. Losses at the gene ends were 5 bases for V and 6 bases for J; bases not matched to a gene: 6. CDR3 sequence: CASSNSRGPGELFF. For the CDR3, the DNA is TGTGCCAGCAGTAATTCAAGGGGGCCCGGGGAGCTGTTTTTT.

This sequence joins TRBV19 and TRBJ1-6; possible D gene TRBD1, 5 bases. Germline values: CDR1 LNHDA, CDR2 SQIVND (reference sequence). CDR3 length equals 13 residues. V lost 3 bases and J 14 bases, leaving 14 bases between the germline ends. The CDR3 reads CASSIEGKGTLHF. The CDR3 region has the DNA TGTGCCAGTAGTATTGAGGGGAAAGGGACCCTCCACTTT.

CDR3 nucleotide sequence: TGTGCCAGCAGCCCCCAGGTCGGGGAGCTGTTTTTT. This gives the protein CASSPQVGELFF. This chain joins TRBV7-9 and TRBJ2-2; the D is unclear. The germline V gene encodes CDR1 SEHNR and CDR2 FQNEAQ (reference sequence). CDR3 length: 12 amino acids. Trimming left V 5 bases short and J 7 bases short, with 8 bases between.